These 28 T cell receptor beta chains share one sample of origin, sequenced in a study of blood T cells in healthy people across ages. Combining a sample-barcoded 5' primer with a J-beta primer mix, a second PCR ran for roughly 6 to 11 cycles. MiXCR, run by TCRdb on the 5' RACE reads, gives a single entry per CDR3 protein. The sample lists over a million distinct CDR3 sequences; 45% were seen once. Input material: blood. All receptors derive from a woman in her sixties or seventies in good health.

The V and J genes are TRBV27 and TRBJ2-5; possibly TRBD1 for D (5 bases). The V and J ends lost 7 bases and 11 bases respectively, with 14 bases between them. The germline V gene has CDR1 MNHEY and CDR2 SMNVEV (reference sequence). The length of the CDR3 is 11 residues. CDR3 DNA sequence: TGTGCCAGCAAGGCAGGGCCAGAGCAGTACTTC. Translating it yields CASKAGPEQYF.

This clonotype was counted between two and nine times. This CDR3 is CASSHGLAKNIQYF. The CDR3 DNA reads as TGTGCCAGCAGCCACGGACTAGCCAAAAACATTCAGTACTTC. The chain couples TRBV14 to TRBJ2-4, with a tentative D call TRBD2 (5 bases). The germline V gene encodes CDR1 SGHDN and CDR2 FVKESK. V lost 3 bases and J 0 bases, leaving 6 bases between the germline ends. CDR3 length: 14 amino acids.

This clonotype has more than one count but fewer than ten. The chain employs TRBV19 and TRBJ1-2, with D maybe TRBD1 (5 bases). Deletions cut 7 bases from V and 6 bases from J, with 18 bases between. Germline values: CDR1 LNHDA, CDR2 SQIVND (reference sequence). CDR3 length: 14 amino acids. The CDR3 nucleotides are TGTGCCAGTACCCCAAACCGGGGACTCCATGGCTACACCTTC. Amino acid sequence: CASTPNRGLHGYTF.

This clonotype was counted a few times. The rearrangement links TRBV6-6 to TRBJ2-5, with 7 bases identical to TRBD2. This CDR3 region has 14 residues. Germline values: CDR1 MNHNY, CDR2 SVGAGI (reference sequence). The J segment lost 3 bases and the V segment lost 5 bases, leaving 6 bases of the junction unmatched. The DNA for the CDR3 is TGTGCCAGCAGTCCGGCGGGGGTCGAAGAGACCCAGTACTTC. This gives the protein CASSPAGVEETQYF.

The rearrangement uses TRBV18 and TRBJ2-1; 8 bases are a match to TRBD2. With V trimmed by 3 bases and J by 4 bases, 5 bases remained unmatched. Germline V CDR1 and CDR2: KGHSH, LQKENI. CDR3 size: 15 residues. In nucleotides, the CDR3 is TGTGCCAGCTCACCTATACTAGCGGATTACAATGAGCAGTTCTTC. Residues: CASSPILADYNEQFF.

This clonotype has only a few counts. The chain recombines TRBV25-1 with TRBJ2-7; D gene ambiguous. The CDR3 spans 17 residues. V gave up 4 bases and J gave up 2 bases, with 21 bases separating them. Looked up from germline, CDR1 is MGHDK and CDR2 is SYGVNS. CDR3 bases: TGTGCCAGCAGTGGAATCCAGTCAGGCAACAAACCCTACGAGCAGTACTTC. This codes for CASSGIQSGNKPYEQYF.

The chain has TRBV10-3 and TRBJ2-1; 8 bases line up with TRBD2. Trimming at V came to 4 bases and at J to 9 bases, leaving 8 bases not matched to a gene. Per the germline V gene, CDR1 is ENHRY and CDR2 is SYGVKD. The CDR3 covers 14 residues. CDR3 region: CAISVSGERVEQFF. The CDR3 DNA sequence: TGTGCCATCAGTGTTAGCGGGGAACGGGTTGAGCAGTTCTTC.

The chain combines TRBV7-3 with TRBJ2-3; 8 bases map to TRBD1. The CDR3 is made up of 15 amino acids. Unmatched junction bases numbered 7, after V lost 8 bases and J lost 0 bases. From germline, CDR1 is SGHTA and CDR2 FQGTGA. The CDR3 coding sequence is TGTGCCAGCGACAATGGACAGGGAAGCACAGATACGCAGTATTTT. Protein sequence: CASDNGQGSTDTQYF.

This chain uses TRBV20-1 with TRBJ2-3, with D hard to call. This CDR3 spans 17 amino acids. V lost 3 bases, J lost 6 bases, and 25 bases lay in between. CDR1 is DFQATT, CDR2 SNEGSKA, per germline (reference sequence). The CDR3: CSARPPPRKPTADTQYF. CDR3 nucleotide sequence: TGCAGTGCTAGGCCCCCCCCAAGAAAACCAACCGCGGATACGCAGTATTTT.

Only a few counts were recorded for this clonotype. V is TRBV20-1 and J is TRBJ1-5; D is uncertain. V lost 1 base and J 5 bases, leaving 9 bases between the germline ends. CDR1 DFQATT and CDR2 SNEGSKA come from the germline V gene (reference sequence). The CDR3 is 13 residues long. CDR3 in amino acids: CSARGRTDQPQHF. For the CDR3, the DNA is TGCAGTGCTAGAGGAAGGACCGATCAGCCCCAGCATTTT.

This clonotype occurred a few times. V is TRBV5-1 and J is TRBJ1-1; D not resolved. In germline, CDR1 is SGHRS, CDR2 YFSETQ. V lost 4 bases and J lost 1, with 11 bases in between. The CDR3 extends over 14 amino acids. The CDR3 nucleotides are TGCGCCAGCAGCGTACCAGCCCCGAACACTGAAGCTTTCTTT. This encodes CASSVPAPNTEAFF.

This sequence joins TRBV12-3 or TRBV12-4 and TRBJ2-1, with 7 bases aligning to TRBD2. V trimming: 4 bases; J trimming: 9 bases; junction bases outside the gene matches: 3. CDR3 length: 12 residues. DNA of the CDR3: TGTGCCAGCAGTTACTCTAGCGGTGAGCAGTTCTTC. Its protein product is CASSYSSGEQFF.

The chain couples TRBV18 to TRBJ2-1; 9 bases fit TRBD2. V dropped 0 bases and J dropped 7; count of bases not matched to a gene: 10. The germline V gene encodes CDR1 KGHSH and CDR2 LQKENI. The CDR3 spans 17 residues. CDR3 protein: CASSPPWASGNWNEQFF. The CDR3 coding sequence is TGTGCCAGCTCACCACCGTGGGCTAGCGGGAACTGGAATGAGCAGTTCTTC.

This clonotype was seen more than once but under ten times. The chain uses TRBV27 and TRBJ2-1; 10 bases are shared with TRBD2. Germline assignment: CDR1 MNHEY and CDR2 SMNVEV (reference sequence). The CDR3 is 16 amino acids. V dropped 4 bases and J dropped 2; count of bases not matched to a gene: 5. Here the CDR3 reads CASSSRTSGAYNEQFF. CDR3 in DNA: TGTGCCAGCAGTTCCAGGACTAGCGGTGCCTACAATGAGCAGTTCTTC.

A word on this clonotype: A much larger clonotype is one base distant, so this may be a read error. The chain combines TRBV13 with TRBJ2-1; a weak D match, TRBD2 (6 bases). Germline V gene lookup returns CDR1 PRHDT and CDR2 FYEKMQ (reference sequence). The CDR3 spans 14 residues. The V end was cut by 4 bases, the J end by 10 bases, with 17 bases between. The DNA of the CDR3 is TGTGCCAGCAGCTCCGGGACTGAGACCTACGAGCAGTTCTTC. Translated, it gives CASSSGTETYEQFF.

This clonotype was detected a few times. The V and J genes are TRBV28 and TRBJ1-5; maybe TRBD1 (6 bases). The germline V gene has CDR1 MDHEN and CDR2 SYDVKM. This CDR3 contains 15 residues. V was cut by 7 bases and J by 4 bases, with 17 bases left in between. The CDR3 loop reads CASNNRQAGNQPQHF. In nucleotides, the CDR3 is TGTGCCAGCAATAACCGACAGGCTGGGAATCAGCCCCAGCATTTT.

This chain connects TRBV9 to TRBJ1-4; weak D call: TRBD1 (6 bases). There are 16 residues in the CDR3. V shed 0 bases and J shed 2 bases, with 11 bases lying between them. Germline V CDR1 and CDR2: SGDLS, YYNGEE. The DNA of the CDR3 is TGTGCCAGCAGCGTAGGGACAGCTGGGACTAATGAAAAACTGTTTTTT. It is translated as CASSVGTAGTNEKLFF.

This clonotype has at least ten counts. The V and J genes are TRBV12-5 and TRBJ2-3; the D gene is possibly TRBD2 (6 bases). Germline V gene data show CDR1 as LGHNT and CDR2 as FRNRAP. Trimming removed 6 bases at V and 7 bases at J, with 17 bases between. This CDR3 has 14 residues. CDR3: CASGGTPPVNTQYF. The CDR3 DNA reads as TGTGCTAGTGGCGGGACTCCCCCCGTCAATACGCAGTATTTT.

The rearrangement links TRBV6-5 to TRBJ2-3; D call uncertain. CDR1 and CDR2 from the germline V gene are MNHEY and SVGAGI. V lost 6 bases, J lost 1 base, and 14 bases lay in between. This CDR3 has 15 residues. CDR3 in amino acids: CASSPTSFGTDTQYF. CDR3 in DNA: TGTGCCAGCAGCCCTACGAGTTTTGGCACAGATACGCAGTATTTT.

V is TRBV29-1 and J is TRBJ2-7, with D possibly TRBD2 on 6 matching bases. CDR3 length: 11 residues. Trimming removed 7 bases at V and 3 bases at J, with 10 bases between. Germline V gene data show CDR1 as SQVTM and CDR2 as ANQGSEA. The CDR3 sequence is CSAAGIYEQYF. DNA of the CDR3: TGCAGCGCCGCGGGGATCTACGAGCAGTACTTC.

V is TRBV27 and J is TRBJ2-5; 8 nucleotides match TRBD2. This CDR3 spans 15 amino acids. With 2 bases clipped from V and 6 bases from J, the junction kept 8 bases outside the gene matches. The germline CDR1 and CDR2 sequences are MNHEY and SMNVEV (reference sequence). CDR3 residues: CASSLQLAERKTQYF. Here the CDR3 DNA reads TGTGCCAGCAGTTTACAACTAGCGGAGAGGAAGACCCAGTACTTC.

V and J are TRBV5-1 and TRBJ2-1; D might be TRBD1 (7 bases). This CDR3 has 16 residues. The germline CDR1 and CDR2 sequences are SGHRS and YFSETQ. Trimming cost V 4 bases and J 5 bases, with 19 bases left between them. For the CDR3, the DNA is TGCGCCAGCAGCCGGGGGACAGTGGGTAACGACAATGAGCAGTTCTTC. Translating it yields CASSRGTVGNDNEQFF.

Comment on this clonotype: Germline is not matched at one junction end, which may reflect a read error. The CDR3 is CASSLAGGLSYEQYF. The CDR3 nucleotides read TGTGCCAGCAGTTTAGCAGGGGGCCTCTCCTACGAGCAGTACTTC. The V call is TRBV5-1, the J call TRBJ2-7; TRBD1 matches at 8 bases. There are 15 residues in the CDR3. CDR1 and CDR2 (germline): SGHRS, YFSETQ.

The V and J genes are TRBV27 and TRBJ2-7; TRBD2 matches at 12 bases. Looked up from germline, CDR1 is MNHEY and CDR2 is SMNVEV (reference sequence). Trimming took 5 bases from V and 7 from J; bases not matched to a gene: 12. The CDR3 contains 16 residues. CDR3 loop: CASSLLAGGGYNEQYF. In nucleotides, the CDR3 is TGTGCCAGCAGTCTCCTAGCGGGAGGGGGGTACAATGAGCAGTACTTC.

This clonotype was picked up a small number of times. Written as DNA, the CDR3 is TGCGCCAGCAGCTCTACCACAGGGAGCAATCAGCCCCAGCATTTT. Translation gives CASSSTTGSNQPQHF. The chain is built from TRBV4-1 and TRBJ1-5; perhaps TRBD1 as D (6 bases). Germline-derived CDR1 and CDR2 are MGHRA and YSYEKL. Trimming pared 5 bases from V and 1 base from J, leaving 12 bases between. This CDR3 region has 15 residues.

This chain connects TRBV3-1 to TRBJ2-7; the D gene is possibly TRBD2 (6 bases). The CDR3 is 16 amino acids. Germline V gives CDR1 LGHDT, CDR2 YNNKEL (reference sequence). The germline V and J ends were trimmed by 4 bases and 4 bases, with 20 bases remaining between them. CDR3 region: CASSPGLTGASYEQYF. The CDR3 DNA is TGTGCCAGCAGCCCTGGACTAACGGGAGCTTCTTACGAGCAGTACTTC.

This clonotype was observed many times. This sequence joins TRBV20-1 and TRBJ1-2; possible D gene TRBD1, 5 bases. V dropped 4 bases and J dropped 8 bases, with 20 bases sitting between them. Looked up from germline, CDR1 is DFQATT and CDR2 is SNEGSKA (reference sequence). The length of the CDR3 is 14 residues. The CDR3 reads CSAMKGQGFSGYTF. The CDR3 DNA reads TGCAGTGCTATGAAGGGGCAGGGCTTTTCGGGCTACACCTTC.

This clonotype was seen a few times. V gene TRBV29-1 combines with J gene TRBJ2-2; D gene uncertain. This CDR3 has 13 residues. V was cut by 4 bases and J by 1 base, with 7 bases left in between. Per germline, CDR1 SQVTM and CDR2 ANQGSEA. The CDR3 is CSVGPLNTGELFF. The CDR3 DNA reads as TGCAGCGTTGGACCGCTGAACACCGGGGAGCTGTTTTTT.